This section outlines one T cell receptor beta chain sequence together with its context. Produced via immunoSEQ multiplex PCR; TCRdb's table is partial and in-frame only. The repertoire holds approximately 20,000 clones, approximately 82% seen once, with about 2.6% in the top ten. Germline V gives CDR1 LGHNA, CDR2 YNFKEQ. The CDR3 has 15 amino acids. Trimming cost V 3 bases and J 0 bases, with 12 bases left between them. The data derive from a study of PD-1 blockade in classical Hodgkin lymphoma. The time point was: cycle 4 day 1 (C4D1), after six to seven weeks of nivolumab. The patients all showed relapse after autologous stem cell transplantation, while their brentuximab vedotin exposure varied. Researchers used magnetic negative selection to pull out pure CD4+ T cells from thawed PBMCs.

The sequencing used CD4+ T cells from blood, collected before the fourth cycle of nivolumab. This chain uses TRBV4-2 with TRBJ2-7; D not resolved. The receptor was isolated from a human donor with classical Hodgkin lymphoma. CDR3 protein: CASSQTAYSSYEQYF. In DNA, the CDR3 is TGTGCCAGCAGCCAGACCGCCTATAGCTCCTACGAGCAGTACTTC.